This T cell receptor (beta chain) was sequenced for a study of CD8+CD57+ T cells in acquired aplastic anemia. Study as a whole: Recorded DNA amounts for sorted CD4+ and CD8+ cells had an average of approximately 3 ug. Study-wide points: The study identified more than 25 CD8+ CDR3 sequences shared by patients and controls. The CD8+ Simpson's diversity of patients and controls was not significantly different.

Germline CDR1 reads MNHEY; CDR2 reads SVGAGI. CDR3 length: 16 amino acids. Trimming at V came to 0 bases and at J to 5 bases, leaving 3 bases not matched to a gene. With respect to this clonotype: Its target is not known.

Profiling that covered TCR beta VDJ and CDR3 relied on genomic DNA as its template. TCRdb reprocessed the reads via MiXCR and lists one record per CDR3 protein. The data show 200,000 or so distinct CDR3 sequences, about 64% seen once. V is TRBV6-5 and J is TRBJ2-1, with TRBD2 identical over 11 bases. The clonotype comes from a human donor with severe aplastic anemia or a healthy control (not recorded which). What was sequenced was sorted CD4+, CD8+, or CD8+CD57+ T cells (not recorded which) from PBMCs. This CDR3 reads CASSYSSGGAHNEQFF. CDR3 sequence (DNA): TGTGCCAGCAGTTACTCTAGCGGGGGGGCCCACAATGAGCAGTTCTTC.